These T cell receptor beta chains were read from a single sample in a study of cytomegalovirus exposure and HLA in healthy donors. TCRdb's table, derived via immunoSEQ multiplex PCR, lists solely in-frame clones and lacks some. Among about 150,000 clones listed, around 84% were seen once. Sequenced material: PBMCs. Source of these receptors: a boy younger than 10 in good health and CMV-seronegative. The CDR3 runs from the conserved cysteine through the conserved F or W. Fields, in order: CDR3 DNA, CDR3 protein, clone size, V gene, D gene, J gene. D genes are given only for firm matches. Where a row states a size, it is once, few, many or the class of an expanded clone; other rows omit it.

TGCGCCAGCAGGGGAGGACCTCCCTACGAGCAGTACTTC | CASRGGPPYEQYF | . | TRBV10-2 | . | TRBJ2-7
TGTGCCAGCAGTGAATCGGGAGGGGTGGAGACCCAGTACTTC | CASSESGGVETQYF | . | TRBV25-1 | TRBD2 | TRBJ2-5
TGTGCCAGCAGCGCTTATAGGGGAAACCTAGGGAATCCAGAGACCCAGTACTTC | CASSAYRGNLGNPETQYF | . | TRBV7-6 | . | TRBJ2-5
TGTGCCAGCAGTGAAGCCGACAGGACAACTAATGAAAAACTGTTTTTT | CASSEADRTTNEKLFF | . | TRBV2 | . | TRBJ1-4
TGTGCCAGCAGTTTAACACAGCCCACTAACTATGGCTACACCTTC | CASSLTQPTNYGYTF | . | TRBV28 | . | TRBJ1-2
TGCGCCAGCAGCCAAGATCGGGACAGACTTCTCTATGGCTACACCTTC | CASSQDRDRLLYGYTF | . | TRBV4-1 | TRBD1 | TRBJ1-2
TGTGCCAGCAGCTTGGCAGGGGGCAAGAACACTGAAGCTTTCTTT | CASSLAGGKNTEAFF | . | TRBV5-6 | TRBD1 | TRBJ1-1
TGTGCCAGCAGCCCGGGACTAGCTAGCGAGAGCTCCTACAATGAGCAGTTCTTC | CASSPGLASESSYNEQFF | . | TRBV7-7 | TRBD2 | TRBJ2-1
TGTGCCAGCTCGGAGGACAGGGCAGCAGATACGCAGTATTTT | CASSEDRAADTQYF | . | TRBV9 | TRBD1 | TRBJ2-3
TGTGCCAGCAGCGTAGATTCAGGGGACGTCACAGATACGCAGTATTTT | CASSVDSGDVTDTQYF | . | TRBV9 | . | TRBJ2-3
TGCGCCAGCAGCCCCCGACAGGGGGCCAAAAGAGAGACCCAGTACTTC | CASSPRQGAKRETQYF | . | TRBV4-3 | TRBD1 | TRBJ2-5
TGTGCCAGCAGTGCCTCCTCCGGGGTTGATAACTATGGCTACACCTTC | CASSASSGVDNYGYTF | . | TRBV6-4 | . | TRBJ1-2
TGTGCCAGCAGCCGGACACAGGGGCCCTACGAGCAGTACTTC | CASSRTQGPYEQYF | . | TRBV27 | TRBD1 | TRBJ2-7
TGTGCCAGCAGTGGGACAGCGGAAGTTAATCAGCCCCAGCATTTT | CASSGTAEVNQPQHF | . | TRBV6-1 | . | TRBJ1-5
TGTGCCAGCCGACAGGTATCTGGAAACACCATATATTTT | CASRQVSGNTIYF | once | TRBV19 | . | TRBJ1-3
TGTGCCTGGAGGGAGGGACTAGCGGGGGAGGTTGATGAGCAGTTCTTC | CAWREGLAGEVDEQFF | . | TRBV30 | TRBD2 | TRBJ2-1
TGCGCCAGCCGCCGGGACAGGGGATCAGATACGCAGTATTTT | CASRRDRGSDTQYF | . | TRBV5-1 | TRBD1 | TRBJ2-3